A single sample gave rise to the 2 T cell receptor beta chains below, sequenced in a study of T cell clonotyping in hematopoietic cell transplantation. Assay: immunoSEQ multiplex PCR; the TCRdb copy retains only in-frame clones and omits some. Of fewer than 80,000 clones listed, around 94% are singletons. Specimen: peripheral blood mononuclear cells. These receptors were obtained from a man in his fifties in good health. Some clones in this sample may be carry-over from other donors' samples.

The chain links TRBV6-1 to TRBJ2-7; D gene unclear. V gave up 0 bases and J gave up 3 bases, with 18 bases separating them. The CDR3 extends over 17 amino acids. CDR1 is MNHNS, CDR2 SASEGT, per germline. The CDR3 spells CASSEAGNKGPFYEQYF. DNA for the CDR3: TGTGCCAGCAGTGAAGCGGGGAACAAAGGCCCTTTCTACGAGCAGTACTTC.

The V gene is TRBV7-8, the J gene TRBJ1-5; 9 positions agree with TRBD1. The germline V gene has CDR1 SGHVS and CDR2 FQNEAQ. The CDR3 has 14 residues. J gave up 5 bases and V 4 bases, and 3 bases lay outside the gene matches. DNA for the CDR3: TGTGCCAGCAGCTGGCGACAGGGGGATCAGCCCCAGCATTTT. This gives the protein CASSWRQGDQPQHF. Supplemented by reference TRBV7-8 and TRBJ1-5, the full variable domain reads GAGVSQSPRYKVAKRGQDVALRCDPISGHVSLFWYQQALGQGPEFLTYFQNEAQLDKSGLPSDRFFAERPEGSVSTLKIQRTQQEDSAVYLCASSWRQGDQPQHFGDGTRLSIL.